The 7 T cell receptor beta chains below were found in one sample sequenced in a study of T cell responses to AZD1222 COVID-19 vaccine. Profiling relied on immunoSEQ multiplex PCR, and the TCRdb table lists in-frame clones only, not all of them. The sample consists of roughly 62,000 clones, approximately 83% of them appearing once. The sequences come from peripheral blood, collected on day 0 of AZD1222 vaccination. The source of these receptors is an adult in good health.

The chain has TRBV6-5 and TRBJ2-4; 10 nucleotides line up with TRBD1. V was pared by 0 bases and J by 8 bases, with 7 bases of the junction left unmatched. The CDR3 contains 16 residues. Germline loops: CDR1 MNHEY, CDR2 SVGAGI. The CDR3 loop is CASSYSTPGQGYIQYF. CDR3 nucleotide sequence: TGTGCCAGCAGTTACTCAACTCCGGGACAGGGGTACATTCAGTACTTC.

The chain recombines TRBV4-3 with TRBJ1-3, with 7 bases that match TRBD1. The CDR3 loop spans 17 amino acids. CDR1 LGHNA and CDR2 YSLEER come from the germline V gene. V lost 0 bases and J lost 3; bases outside the gene matches: 8. The CDR3 is CASSQDFPRGDGNTIYF. The CDR3 nucleotides read TGCGCCAGCAGCCAAGACTTTCCCAGGGGGGATGGAAACACCATATATTTT.

A few counts support this clone. This chain joins TRBV9 and TRBJ1-3; no firm D call. Looked up from germline, CDR1 is SGDLS and CDR2 is YYNGEE. The CDR3 length is 17 residues. The V end was cut by 0 bases, the J end by 0 bases, with 13 bases between. The CDR3 nucleotides are TGTGCCAGCAGCGTAGCCGGAGGACCGCGCTCTGGAAACACCATATATTTT. Translating gives CASSVAGGPRSGNTIYF. The full variable domain, rest sourced from reference TRBV9 and TRBJ1-3, is DSGVTQTPKHLITATGQRVTLRCSPRSGDLSVYWYQQSLDQGLQFLIQYYNGEERAKGNILERFSAQQFPDLHSELNLSSLELGDSALYFCASSVAGGPRSGNTIYFGEGSWLTVV.

Only a few counts were recorded for this clone. The chain couples TRBV4-3 to TRBJ1-2; tentatively, D is TRBD1 (5 bases). The V and J ends lost 1 base and 2 bases respectively, with 11 bases between them. Per the germline V gene, CDR1 is LGHNA and CDR2 is YSLEER. The CDR3 is 15 residues long. This CDR3 is CASSQVEGINYGYTF. In DNA form, the CDR3 reads TGCGCCAGCAGCCAAGTAGAGGGGATCAACTATGGCTACACCTTC.

As concerns this clone: The sample has other DNA sequences that encode this CDR3 too. The chain couples TRBV9 to TRBJ1-5, with D hard to call. This CDR3 spans 14 amino acids. Germline CDR1 and CDR2: SGDLS and YYNGEE. Trimming removed 0 bases from V and 3 bases from J, with 7 bases in between. CDR3 region: CASSVGGPNQPQHF. CDR3 coding DNA: TGTGCCAGCAGCGTAGGAGGGCCCAATCAGCCCCAGCATTTT.

The table lists this clone with a few counts. The J gene is TRBJ2-3, the V gene TRBV29-1; 9 bases are shared with TRBD1. The CDR3 runs 16 residues. Looked up from germline, CDR1 is SQVTM and CDR2 is ANQGSEA. Unmatched junction bases numbered 10, after V lost 2 bases and J lost 4 bases. CDR3 sequence: CSVEFFRDRAADTQYF. CDR3 nucleotide sequence: TGCAGCGTTGAATTTTTCCGGGACAGGGCGGCAGATACGCAGTATTTT.

V usage is TRBV7-2 and J usage is TRBJ2-3; 10 nucleotides line up with TRBD2. This CDR3 contains 15 residues. V was pared by 3 bases and J by 7 bases, with 7 bases of the junction left unmatched. Germline assignment: CDR1 SGHTA and CDR2 FQGNSA. CDR3 nucleotides: TGTGCCAGCAGCTTGGGTAGCGGGGGGTCGAATACGCAGTATTTT. Translated, it gives CASSLGSGGSNTQYF.